This TCR beta chain was recorded in a study of human T cells and chemical hapten exposure. Study background: 2% DPC applied to a 2 cm by 2 cm arm area sensitized donors. Across samples, TCR yields varied, mostly owing to small differences in pooled library volumes.

TCRdb recomputed calls from the RACE reads with MiXCR, one row per CDR3 protein. The table includes some 89,000 distinct CDR3 sequences, less than 35% detected once. The sample's time point: patch test 3, about 24 weeks after DPC sensitization. Specified treatment: therapeutic diphenylcyclopropenone sensitization with weekly scalp DPC. Total RNA extraction was carried out from unfractionated whole blood. CDR3 length: 17 residues. V lost 5 bases, J lost 0 bases, and 17 bases lay in between. Germline loops: CDR1 MDHEN, CDR2 SYDVKM. The sequence derives from a man in his forties or fifties with alopecia areata. Some clones in this sample may be carry-over from other donors' samples. The chain has TRBV28 and TRBJ2-1, with no clear D. The sample consisted of whole blood, taken in connection with sensitization to the hapten diphenylcyclopropenone (DPC). DNA of the CDR3: TGTGCCAGCAGTACGATTTTTGGCATGAGCTCCTACAATGAGCAGTTCTTC. Translation gives CASSTIFGMSSYNEQFF.